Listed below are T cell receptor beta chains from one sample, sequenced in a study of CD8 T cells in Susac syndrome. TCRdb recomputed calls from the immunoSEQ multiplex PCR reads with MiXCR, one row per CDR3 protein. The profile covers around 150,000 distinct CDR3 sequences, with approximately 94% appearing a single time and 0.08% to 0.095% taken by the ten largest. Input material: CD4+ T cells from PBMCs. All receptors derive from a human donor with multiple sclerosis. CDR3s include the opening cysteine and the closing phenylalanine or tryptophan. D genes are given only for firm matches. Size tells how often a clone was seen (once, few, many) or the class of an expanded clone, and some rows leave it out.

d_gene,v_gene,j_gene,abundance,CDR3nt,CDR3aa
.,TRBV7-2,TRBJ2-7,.,TGTGCCAGCAGCTCACAACAAGGGTTCTACGAGCAGTACTTC,CASSSQQGFYEQYF
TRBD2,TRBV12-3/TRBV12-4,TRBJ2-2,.,TGTGCCAGCACCCCACCAACCGGGGGGGCGGGCACCGGGGAGCTGTTTTTT,CASTPPTGGAGTGELFF
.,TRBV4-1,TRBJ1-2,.,TGCGCCAGCAGCCAAGAGGTGAATTCCTATGGCTACACCTTC,CASSQEVNSYGYTF
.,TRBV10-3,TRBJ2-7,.,TGTGCCATCAGGAGGGAGTACGAGCAGTACTTC,CAIRREYEQYF
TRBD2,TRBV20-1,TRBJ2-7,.,TGCAGTGCTAGAGGCGGGAGGGCCAGTTACGAGCAGTACTTC,CSARGGRASYEQYF
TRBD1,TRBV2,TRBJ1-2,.,TGTGCCACCTCCCGGGACAGGGGGGAAAATGGCTACACCTTC,CATSRDRGENGYTF
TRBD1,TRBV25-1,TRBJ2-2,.,TGTGCCAGCAGTGACAGGGGGCGGAACACCGGGGAGCTGTTTTTT,CASSDRGRNTGELFF
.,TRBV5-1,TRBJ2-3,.,TGCGCCAGCAGCTTAAGATCCGGGACACTATCCCAACCGTGGCAGGATACGCAGTATTTT,CASSLRSGTLSQPWQDTQYF
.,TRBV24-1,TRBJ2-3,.,TGTGCCACCAGTGATACCGGGACCCCAGATACGCAGTATTTT,CATSDTGTPDTQYF
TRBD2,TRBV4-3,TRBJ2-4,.,TGCGCCAGCAGCCAACTAGCGGGAGCGTCGGTCATTCAGTACTTC,CASSQLAGASVIQYF
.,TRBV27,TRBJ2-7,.,TGTGCCAGCAGTTTGTTCGGGCAGTCCGAGCAGTACTTC,CASSLFGQSEQYF
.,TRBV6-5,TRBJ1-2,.,TGTGCCAGCAGTTACTACAGTAACTATGGCTACACCTTC,CASSYYSNYGYTF
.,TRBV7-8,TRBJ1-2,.,TGTGCCAGCAGCTTAGTGGGGGCGTGGACAGCCTATGGCTACACCTTC,CASSLVGAWTAYGYTF
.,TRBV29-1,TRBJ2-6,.,TGCAGCGTTGAGGGGGGGGCGTATGGGGCCAACGTCCTGACTTTC,CSVEGGAYGANVLTF
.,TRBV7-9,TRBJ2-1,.,TGTGCCAGCAGCTTACATGGGAATACCAGGGGCAATGAGCAGTTCTTC,CASSLHGNTRGNEQFF
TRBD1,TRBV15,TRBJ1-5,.,TGTGCCACCAGGGACAGGGCTGGGCATCAGCCCCAGCATTTT,CATRDRAGHQPQHF
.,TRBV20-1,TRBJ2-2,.,TGCAGTGCTCCGCGGGCCACCGGGGAGCTGTTTTTT,CSAPRATGELFF
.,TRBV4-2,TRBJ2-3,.,TGTGCCAGCAGCCAGGGAACTAGGTACGATACGCAGTATTTT,CASSQGTRYDTQYF
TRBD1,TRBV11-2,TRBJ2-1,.,TGTGCCAGCAGTCAAATACAGGGGAGCTCCTACAATGAGCAGTTCTTC,CASSQIQGSSYNEQFF
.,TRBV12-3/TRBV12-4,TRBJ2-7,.,TGTGCCAGCAGTCTTCAGACAAGGCTCGAGCAGTACTTC,CASSLQTRLEQYF
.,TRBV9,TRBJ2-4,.,TGTGCCAGCAGCGTAACGGTAGCCAAAAACATTCAGTACTTC,CASSVTVAKNIQYF
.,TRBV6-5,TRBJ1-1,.,TGTGCCAGCAGTTACTCCGGACAGTCTACTGAAGCTTTCTTT,CASSYSGQSTEAFF
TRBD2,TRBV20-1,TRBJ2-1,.,TGCAGTGCTAGAGATCCGGGACTAGCGGGAGGGCGTAATGAGCAGTTCTTC,CSARDPGLAGGRNEQFF
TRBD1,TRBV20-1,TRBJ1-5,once,TGCAGTGCCTCAGGGGGAGGGTGGCAGCCCCAGCATTTT,CSASGGGWQPQHF
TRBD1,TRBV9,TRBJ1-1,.,TGTGCCAGCAGCGTTACAGGGGGTCTCACTGAAGCTTTCTTT,CASSVTGGLTEAFF
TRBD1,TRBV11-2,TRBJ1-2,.,TGTGCCAGCAGAGCGATTACAGGGGCCCTTGAACGCCATGGCTACACCTTC,CASRAITGALERHGYTF
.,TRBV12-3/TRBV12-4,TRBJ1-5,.,TGTGCCAGCAGTTCGGCGTCCCAGCCCCAGCATTTT,CASSSASQPQHF
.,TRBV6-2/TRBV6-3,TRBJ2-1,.,TGTGCCAGCAGTTCCGCGTTCAATGAGCAGTTCTTC,CASSSAFNEQFF
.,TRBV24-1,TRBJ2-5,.,TGTGCCACCAGTGGAGGGATTGGATTCGGAGAGACCCAGTACTTC,CATSGGIGFGETQYF
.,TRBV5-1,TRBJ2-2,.,TGCGCCAGCAGCTTGGGGACCAACACCGGGGAGCTGTTTTTT,CASSLGTNTGELFF
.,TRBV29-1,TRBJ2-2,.,TGCAGCGCGGGCGGGACATATGCCGGGGAGCTGTTTTTT,CSAGGTYAGELFF
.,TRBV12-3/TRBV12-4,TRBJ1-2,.,TGTGCCAGCAGTTTGGCAGACTATGGCTACACCTTC,CASSLADYGYTF
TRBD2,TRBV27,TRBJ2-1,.,TGTGCCAGCAGGATTTTATTAGCGGGAGATGAGCAGTTCTTC,CASRILLAGDEQFF
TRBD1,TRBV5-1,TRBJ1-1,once,TGCGCCAGCAGCCAAATCGGACAGGGTGGGACTGAAGCTTTCTTT,CASSQIGQGGTEAFF
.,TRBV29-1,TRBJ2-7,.,TGCAGCGTTTTTAGGAACGGCGAGCAGTACTTC,CSVFRNGEQYF
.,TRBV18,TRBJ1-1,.,TGTGCCAGCTCTTACGGACAGAGGACACGCGTGAACACTGAAGCTTTCTTT,CASSYGQRTRVNTEAFF
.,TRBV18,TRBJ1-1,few,TGTGCCAGCTCAGCGGGACCGAACACTGAAGCTTTCTTT,CASSAGPNTEAFF
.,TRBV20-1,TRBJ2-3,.,TGCAGTGCTAGCTCCCTAGTGGCAGATACGCAGTATTTT,CSASSLVADTQYF
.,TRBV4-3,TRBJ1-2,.,TGCGCCAGCAGCCAGGAGGGGGGACCAGGCTATGGCTACACCTTC,CASSQEGGPGYGYTF
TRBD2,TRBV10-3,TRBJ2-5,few,TGTGCCACCCGGGGGGGCGAGACCCAGTACTTC,CATRGGETQYF
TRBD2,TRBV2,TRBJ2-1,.,TGTGCCAGCAATGGGTTAGCGGGACCCTACAATGAGCAGTTCTTC,CASNGLAGPYNEQFF
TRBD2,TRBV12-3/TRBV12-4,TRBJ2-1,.,TGTGCCAGCAGTTCCCTCCTCCGGAGGACTAGCGTCGATGAGCAGTTCTTC,CASSSLLRRTSVDEQFF
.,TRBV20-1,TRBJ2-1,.,TGCAGTGCCCAGATCACGGTCTATGAGCAGTTCTTC,CSAQITVYEQFF
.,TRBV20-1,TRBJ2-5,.,TGCAGTGCTAGAGATCAAGGGAAGAACCAAGAGACCCAGTACTTC,CSARDQGKNQETQYF
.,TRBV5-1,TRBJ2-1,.,TGCGCCAGCAGCTGGGGCCGGGACAATGAGCAGTTCTTC,CASSWGRDNEQFF
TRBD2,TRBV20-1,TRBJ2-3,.,TGCAGTGCTACGCCGACTAGCGGGAGGTCCGAAGATACGCAGTATTTT,CSATPTSGRSEDTQYF
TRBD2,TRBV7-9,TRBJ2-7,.,TGTGCCAGCAGCCTCCCCCGGGGCGGGAGGGTCCACGAGCAGTGCTTC,CASSLPRGGRVHEQCF
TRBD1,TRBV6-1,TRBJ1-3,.,TGTGCCAGCCCGGTTGCCGGACAGGGGGGGCCACCCCCCCCACTTGGAAACACCATATATTTT,CASPVAGQGGPPPPLGNTIYF
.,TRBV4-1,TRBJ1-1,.,TGCGCCAGCAGCCAAGTTACCCTTGTAGCTTTCTTT,CASSQVTLVAFF
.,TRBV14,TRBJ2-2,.,TGTGCCAGCAGCCAAGGGGCTCTAGGCGGAGACACCGGGGAGCTGTTTTTT,CASSQGALGGDTGELFF
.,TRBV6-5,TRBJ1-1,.,TGTGCCAGCAGTTACTGGGGAAAAGGGAACACTGAAGCTTTCTTT,CASSYWGKGNTEAFF
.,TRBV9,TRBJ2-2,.,TGTGCCAGCAGCGACGGGACACCCCGCGACACCGGGGAGCTGTTTTTT,CASSDGTPRDTGELFF
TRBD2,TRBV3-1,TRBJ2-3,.,TGTGCCAGCACACCGGGACTAGCGACAGATACGCAGTATTTT,CASTPGLATDTQYF